The text below deals with one T cell receptor (beta chain). The target antigen is unknown. The sample comes from a study of cytomegalovirus exposure and HLA in healthy donors. Study-level findings and limits: The authors later linked a missense DCLRE1C variant to TCR beta V- and J-gene trimming.

V was clipped by 2 bases and J by 10 bases, with 6 bases between them. From germline, CDR1 is LGHNA and CDR2 YSLEER. There are 11 residues in the CDR3. PCR was performed using 60 Vbeta and 13 Jbeta primers. Assay used: immunoSEQ multiplex PCR; TCRdb lists only in-frame clones, some missing. The sample includes some 170,000 clones, approximately 84% seen only once; the top ten take about 3%. The sequencing sample was made of PBMCs. The TCR comes from a female donor in good health and CMV-seronegative. The genes are TRBV4-3 and TRBJ1-5; D not resolved. The CDR3 nucleotides are TGCGCCAGCAGCCAATTTCATCCCCAGCATTTT. This translates into CASSQFHPQHF.